This TCR beta chain was identified during a study of cytotoxic CD8 clonotypes in ibrutinib-treated CLL. Clones were read by immunoSEQ multiplex PCR, and TCRdb kept only the in-frame ones, dropping some. This table holds 300,000 or so clones, roughly 70% found once. The CDR3 consists of 12 residues. Trimming took off 6 bases at V and 7 bases at J, with 10 bases between the two ends. CDR1 is SGHRS and CDR2 is YFSETQ in the germline V gene. Sequencing was performed on PBMCs, taken after 36 months of ibrutinib treatment. The chain is built from TRBV5-1 and TRBJ2-2, with D hard to call. This TCR derives from a human donor with chronic lymphocytic leukemia. CDR3 loop: CASKAPVGELFF. CDR3 nucleotides: TGCGCCAGCAAGGCCCCCGTCGGGGAGCTGTTTTTT.